The 19 T cell receptor beta chains reported below all come from one sample, sequenced in a study of CDR3 diversity in severe acne. TCRdb re-derived calls from the PCR reads in MiXCR, one entry per CDR3 protein. In the table there are over 90,000 distinct CDR3 sequences, approximately 47% of which are singletons. The material sequenced was blood. These receptors were collected from a male donor with acne.

V usage is TRBV19 and J usage is TRBJ1-6; D not resolved. The CDR3 is made up of 15 amino acids. The germline gives CDR1 LNHDA, CDR2 SQIVND (reference sequence). V lost 3 bases and J 8 bases, leaving 14 bases between the germline ends. This chain's CDR3 is CASSIGTVSHSPLHF. The CDR3 nucleotides read TGTGCCAGTAGTATCGGTACGGTATCTCATTCACCCCTCCACTTT.

The CDR3 DNA follows: TGCGCCAGCAGCCAAAGGGGGGTGAGCGACACAGATACGCAGCATTTT. Protein sequence: CASSQRGVSDTDTQHF. This sequence joins TRBV4-1 and TRBJ2-3; a weak D match, TRBD1 (6 bases). The end of the DNA fits TRBJ1-5 better, so the J call may be wrong. The CDR3 has 16 amino acids. The germline V gene has CDR1 MGHRA and CDR2 YSYEKL.

The V gene is TRBV9, the J gene TRBJ1-2, with 10 bases lining up with TRBD1. J gave up 4 bases and V 3 bases, and 9 bases lay outside the gene matches. The CDR3 contains 16 residues. Per the germline V gene, CDR1 is SGDLS and CDR2 is YYNGEE. The CDR3, as DNA: TGTGCCAGCAGCGACGACAGGGGGCGTGATGCCTATGGCTACACCTTC. Translated: CASSDDRGRDAYGYTF.

This clonotype came up once. The chain employs TRBV20-1 and TRBJ2-5, with 8 bases matching TRBD2. The ends lost 6 bases at V and 7 bases at J; junction bases unmatched: 22. Per the germline V gene, CDR1 is DFQATT and CDR2 is SNEGSKA (reference sequence). The CDR3 contains 17 residues. The CDR3 nucleotides read TGCAGTGCCCTAACCGGGACTAGTCATCCCCCCGAAGGGACCCAGTACTTC. It codes for CSALTGTSHPPEGTQYF.

This clonotype was counted only a few times. This sequence joins TRBV5-1 and TRBJ2-2; possibly TRBD1 or TRBD2 for D (5 bases each). The CDR3 runs to 14 residues. The ends were cut back, 2 bases at V and 6 bases at J, with 11 bases in the middle. The germline V gene has CDR1 SGHRS and CDR2 YFSETQ. In DNA form, the CDR3 reads TGCGCCAGCAGCTTCACTGGGGGTTCCGGGGAGCTGTTTTTT. Translating gives CASSFTGGSGELFF.

In this sample, this clonotype turned up many times. The chain combines TRBV19 with TRBJ1-5, with D unclear. CDR3 length equals 13 residues. CDR1 is LNHDA and CDR2 is SQIVND in the germline V gene (reference sequence). Deletions cut 8 bases from V and 0 bases from J, with 8 bases between. The DNA of the CDR3 is TGTGCCAGTGCTGAATATAGCAATCAGCCCCAGCATTTT. It is translated as CASAEYSNQPQHF. The complete variable domain, with remaining parts taken from reference TRBV19 and TRBJ1-5, reads DGGITQSPKYLFRKEGQNVTLSCEQNLNHDAMYWYRQDPGQGLRLIYYSQIVNDFQKGDIAEGYSVSREKKESFPLTVTSAQKNPTAFYLCASAEYSNQPQHFGDGTRLSIL.

With regard to this clonotype: A much more abundant neighbour one base away suggests this may be a read error. The chain joins TRBV20-1 to TRBJ2-6; D is undetermined. The V end lost 0 bases, the J end lost 1 base, and 13 bases lay between the germline ends. The CDR3 extends over 17 amino acids. Germline assignment: CDR1 DFQATT and CDR2 SNEGSKA (reference sequence). The CDR3 sequence: CSAREKGMRSGANVLTF. The CDR3 DNA reads as TGCAGTGCTAGAGAAAAAGGGATGAGGTCTGGGGCCAACGTCCTGACTTTC.

The gene calls are TRBV25-1 and TRBJ1-2; a possible D gene is TRBD1 (5 bases). Germline V gives CDR1 MGHDK, CDR2 SYGVNS. The CDR3 loop spans 15 amino acids. V lost 6 bases, J lost 0 bases, and 14 bases lay in between. In nucleotides, the CDR3 is TGTGCCAGCAGACCCACAGGAGTAGCTAACTATGGCTACACCTTC. As protein: CASRPTGVANYGYTF.

The chain combines TRBV7-2 with TRBJ1-1; weak D call: TRBD1 (6 bases). V lost 0 bases to trimming and J lost 3 bases, with 14 bases between them. Germline assignment: CDR1 SGHTA and CDR2 FQGNSA. This CDR3 has 16 residues. The chain's CDR3 is CASSLAGGPGDTEAFF. Here the CDR3 DNA reads TGTGCCAGCAGCTTAGCGGGGGGGCCGGGGGACACTGAAGCTTTCTTT. Drawing the rest from reference TRBV7-2 and TRBJ1-1, the complete variable domain is GAGVSQSPSNKVTEKGKDVELRCDPISGHTALYWYRQSLGQGLEFLIYFQGNSAPDKSGLPSDRFSAERTGGSVSTLTIQRTQQEDSAVYLCASSLAGGPGDTEAFFGQGTRLTVV.

At least ten counts were recorded for this clonotype. This chain joins TRBV6-6 and TRBJ1-5; maybe TRBD1 (5 bases). The CDR3 spans 17 residues. Germline loops: CDR1 MNHNY, CDR2 SVGAGI (reference sequence). Trimming cost V 5 bases and J 0 bases, with 17 bases left between them. The CDR3: CASSPGDGIDSNQPQHF. CDR3 bases: TGTGCCAGCAGTCCGGGGGACGGCATCGATAGCAATCAGCCCCAGCATTTT.

This clonotype was seen only a few times. The V gene is TRBV28, the J gene TRBJ2-5, with D hard to call. The V end lost 5 bases, the J end lost 0 bases, and 7 bases lay between the germline ends. Germline loops: CDR1 MDHEN, CDR2 SYDVKM. This CDR3 comprises 13 residues. CDR3 sequence: CASSLGHQETQYF. For the CDR3, the DNA is TGTGCCAGCAGTCTCGGACACCAAGAGACCCAGTACTTC.

This clonotype has only a few counts. This chain links TRBV25-1 with TRBJ2-3, with 16 bases fitting TRBD2. The CDR3 length is 19 residues. J gave up 5 bases and V 4 bases, and 12 bases lay outside the gene matches. The germline gives CDR1 MGHDK, CDR2 SYGVNS. For the CDR3, the DNA is TGTGCCAGCAGTGGTAGGGGACTAGCGGGAGGGCGGGCTGGAGATACGCAGTATTTT. The encoded protein is CASSGRGLAGGRAGDTQYF.

This clonotype was counted ten times or more. The chain joins TRBV7-9 to TRBJ2-3; 7 bases align to TRBD1. Germline V lookup: CDR1 SEHNR, CDR2 FQNEAQ (reference sequence). Trimming took 9 bases from V and 0 from J; bases not matched to a gene: 9. There are 15 residues in the CDR3. For the CDR3, the DNA is TGTGCCAGTTCTCAGGGCAGGGGGAGCACAGATACGCAGTATTTT. Protein product: CASSQGRGSTDTQYF.

The CDR3 DNA is TGTGCCAGCAGCTTAGATAACAGCCAACGGACCCAGTACTTC. Translation: CASSLDNSQRTQYF. The V gene is TRBV11-1, the J gene TRBJ2-5; D uncertain. The CDR3 contains 14 residues. The germline V and J ends were trimmed by 1 base and 7 bases, with 13 bases remaining between them. In germline, CDR1 is SGHAT, CDR2 FQDESV (reference sequence).

The V and J genes are TRBV19 and TRBJ2-2, with D perhaps matching TRBD2 (5 bases). Between the trimmed V and J ends, which lost 2 bases and 0 bases, there was a span of 13 bases. The CDR3 consists of 17 residues. CDR1 is LNHDA, CDR2 SQIVND, per germline (reference sequence). As DNA, the CDR3 is TGTGCCAGTAGTATACGTCTGTGGACTTCGAACACCGGGGAGCTGTTTTTT. It yields the protein CASSIRLWTSNTGELFF.

The chain joins TRBV7-9 to TRBJ1-3; 7 bases are a match to TRBD1. The CDR3 extends over 16 amino acids. The germline gives CDR1 SEHNR, CDR2 FQNEAQ (reference sequence). The V gene end was trimmed by 4 bases and the J gene end by 0 bases; junction bases not matched to a gene: 6. In DNA, the CDR3 is TGTGCCAGCAGCTCTTGGCGACAGGGCTCTGGAAACACCATATATTTT. This gives the protein CASSSWRQGSGNTIYF.

This clonotype was seen a single time. This rearrangement joins TRBV25-1 to TRBJ1-1; D is undetermined. This CDR3 has 14 residues. CDR1 and CDR2 from the germline V gene are MGHDK and SYGVNS. Trimming took 1 base from V and 0 from J, leaving 6 bases between them. The CDR3 sequence: CASSESRLNTEAFF. The DNA for the CDR3 is TGTGCCAGCAGTGAATCGAGGCTGAACACTGAAGCTTTCTTT.

This rearrangement joins TRBV29-1 to TRBJ1-2; a weak D match, TRBD1 (5 bases). Trimming removed 7 bases at V and 3 bases at J, with 9 bases between. The CDR3 spans 11 residues. Per germline, CDR1 SQVTM and CDR2 ANQGSEA. The CDR3 loop reads CSAGEHYGYTF. CDR3 DNA: TGCAGCGCGGGGGAGCACTATGGCTACACCTTC.

This clonotype occurred many times. The chain uses TRBV7-6 and TRBJ2-7; D gene ambiguous. This CDR3 is built from 11 residues. Trimming removed 1 base from V and 5 bases from J, with 3 bases in between. CDR1 is SGHVS, CDR2 FNYEAQ, per germline. CDR3 DNA: TGTGCCAGCAGCTTAGTTCACGAGCAGTACGTC. Translation: CASSLVHEQYV.